This is a list of T cell receptor beta chains from one sample in a study of T cell changes during pregnancy in multiple sclerosis. TCRdb's table, derived via immunoSEQ multiplex PCR, lists solely in-frame clones and lacks some. The data show around 95,000 clones, about 94% seen once. The sequencing here drew on peripheral blood, taken after pregnancy. The receptors shown here come from a female donor in good health, enrolled as a control in a pregnancy study. CDR3s include the opening cysteine and the closing phenylalanine or tryptophan. The D gene is left open where the match is weak. Clone size, where shown, is once, few, many, or a class for clones that have expanded.

size: .; D: .; J: TRBJ2-7; V: TRBV10-2; length: 13; CDR3: CASSDRGAYEQYF; DNA: TGCGCCAGCAGTGACAGGGGGGCATACGAGCAGTACTTC
size: .; D: TRBD1; J: TRBJ2-1; V: TRBV11-3; length: 14; CDR3: CASSQGAGNNEQFF; DNA: TGTGCCAGCAGCCAGGGGGCGGGAAACAATGAGCAGTTCTTC
size: .; D: .; J: TRBJ2-1; V: TRBV29-1; length: 17; CDR3: CSVEGQKRPSSYNEQFF; DNA: TGCAGCGTTGAGGGGCAGAAACGTCCGAGCTCCTACAATGAGCAGTTCTTC
size: .; D: TRBD2; J: TRBJ2-5; V: TRBV28; length: 13; CDR3: CASSLAGGETQYF; DNA: TGTGCCAGCAGTTTAGCGGGAGGAGAGACCCAGTACTTC
size: .; D: .; J: TRBJ2-7; V: TRBV28; length: 12; CDR3: CASSPPGYEQYF; DNA: TGTGCCAGCAGTCCCCCAGGGTACGAGCAGTACTTC
size: .; D: .; J: TRBJ2-5; V: TRBV7-8; length: 13; CDR3: CASSWLGPQTQYF; DNA: TGTGCCAGCAGTTGGCTGGGGCCTCAGACCCAGTACTTC
size: .; D: TRBD2; J: TRBJ2-7; V: TRBV27; length: 17; CDR3: CASSFQGLAGSIYEQYF; DNA: TGTGCCAGCAGTTTCCAGGGACTAGCGGGAAGCATCTACGAGCAGTACTTC
size: .; D: TRBD1; J: TRBJ2-7; V: TRBV28; length: 15; CDR3: CASRPWDRDSYEQYF; DNA: TGTGCCAGCAGGCCTTGGGACAGGGACTCCTACGAGCAGTACTTC
size: .; D: .; J: TRBJ2-7; V: TRBV7-5; length: 16; CDR3: CVRSPDTGTGDYEQYF; DNA: TGTGTCAGAAGCCCTGATACCGGGACAGGGGACTACGAGCAGTACTTC
size: .; D: .; J: TRBJ2-2; V: TRBV19; length: 13; CDR3: CASGLLYTGELFF; DNA: TGTGCCAGTGGACTCCTTTACACCGGGGAGCTGTTTTTT
size: .; D: .; J: TRBJ1-4; V: TRBV5-1; length: 15; CDR3: CASSLSGRDNEKLFF; DNA: TGCGCCAGCAGCCTTTCAGGGAGGGATAATGAAAAACTGTTTTTT
size: .; D: .; J: TRBJ2-2; V: TRBV18; length: 16; CDR3: CASSLLAGISTGELFF; DNA: TGTGCCAGCTCCCTCCTCGCGGGTATCAGCACCGGGGAGCTGTTTTTT
size: few; D: .; J: TRBJ1-1; V: TRBV6-4; length: 14; CDR3: CASRAGTNYGRAFF; DNA: TGTGCCAGCAGAGCCGGGACAAACTACGGTCGGGCTTTCTTT
size: .; D: TRBD2; J: TRBJ2-2; V: TRBV5-1; length: 14; CDR3: CASSFGRGTGELFF; DNA: TGCGCCAGCAGCTTTGGGAGGGGCACCGGGGAGCTGTTTTTT
size: .; D: TRBD2; J: TRBJ2-2; V: TRBV7-6; length: 18; CDR3: CASSLKIAGSQNTGELFF; DNA: TGTGCCAGCAGCTTAAAGATAGCGGGATCCCAAAACACCGGGGAGCTGTTTTTT
size: .; D: .; J: TRBJ2-5; V: TRBV5-4; length: 13; CDR3: CASSPSGGETQYF; DNA: TGTGCCAGCAGCCCGAGTGGAGGAGAGACCCAGTACTTC
size: .; D: TRBD1; J: TRBJ2-5; V: TRBV9; length: 15; CDR3: CASSRTGGFRETQYF; DNA: TGTGCCAGCAGTCGGACAGGGGGGTTTCGGGAGACCCAGTACTTC
size: .; D: TRBD1; J: TRBJ1-1; V: TRBV6-5; length: 14; CDR3: CASRVGQANTEAFF; DNA: TGTGCCAGCAGGGTCGGACAGGCGAACACTGAAGCTTTCTTT
size: once; D: TRBD2; J: TRBJ2-1; V: TRBV11-2; length: 17; CDR3: CASSLYGKREGYNEQFF; DNA: TGTGCCAGCAGCTTATATGGGAAGCGGGAAGGGTACAATGAGCAGTTCTTC
size: .; D: TRBD1; J: TRBJ2-1; V: TRBV6-1; length: 13; CDR3: CASSGTGGNEQFF; DNA: TGTGCCAGCAGTGGGACAGGGGGCAATGAGCAGTTCTTC
size: .; D: .; J: TRBJ1-2; V: TRBV10-3; length: 13; CDR3: CAISEIRDTGPTF; DNA: TGTGCCATCAGTGAGATAAGGGACACAGGGCCCACCTTC
size: .; D: .; J: TRBJ2-5; V: TRBV28; length: 13; CDR3: CASSSGGLQTQYF; DNA: TGTGCCAGCAGTAGTGGGGGGTTACAGACCCAGTACTTC
size: .; D: .; J: TRBJ1-2; V: TRBV6-5; length: 13; CDR3: CASTLRGEKGYTF; DNA: TGTGCCAGCACCCTCCGGGGTGAAAAGGGCTACACCTTC
size: .; D: .; J: TRBJ1-2; V: TRBV6-6; length: 13; CDR3: CASSSSESLGYTF; DNA: TGTGCCAGCAGTTCCTCGGAGAGTCTAGGCTACACCTTC
size: .; D: .; J: TRBJ2-7; V: TRBV7-2; length: 14; CDR3: CASIRQWGDYEQYF; DNA: TGTGCCAGCATCCGGCAATGGGGGGACTACGAGCAGTACTTC
size: .; D: TRBD1; J: TRBJ2-1; V: TRBV5-1; length: 14; CDR3: CASSPGQGYNEQFF; DNA: TGCGCCAGCAGCCCGGGACAGGGCTACAATGAGCAGTTCTTC
size: .; D: .; J: TRBJ2-7; V: TRBV28; length: 16; CDR3: CASRPGQTSSGYEQYF; DNA: TGTGCCAGCAGGCCGGGACAAACCTCCTCGGGCTACGAGCAGTACTTC
size: .; D: TRBD1; J: TRBJ2-7; V: TRBV5-1; length: 19; CDR3: CASRISPGQGFLDSYEQYF; DNA: TGCGCCAGCAGAATTAGCCCGGGACAGGGCTTCCTCGACTCCTACGAGCAGTACTTC
size: once; D: .; J: TRBJ2-7; V: TRBV5-1; length: 16; CDR3: CASSLTPGHPGNEQYF; DNA: TGCGCCAGCAGCTTGACCCCGGGACACCCTGGGAACGAGCAGTACTTC
size: .; D: .; J: TRBJ1-4; V: TRBV4-2; length: 17; CDR3: CASSQVSLGGRGEKLFF; DNA: TGTGCCAGCAGCCAAGTCTCCCTAGGAGGGAGGGGTGAAAAACTGTTTTTT
size: .; D: .; J: TRBJ1-2; V: TRBV11-2; length: 12; CDR3: CAGGAEGYGYTF; DNA: TGCGCTGGGGGGGCTGAGGGCTATGGCTACACCTTC
size: once; D: .; J: TRBJ2-7; V: TRBV15; length: 13; CDR3: CATSRDITYEQYF; DNA: TGTGCCACCAGCAGAGATATAACCTACGAGCAGTACTTC
size: .; D: .; J: TRBJ2-1; V: TRBV5-1; length: 16; CDR3: CASSYYRGGSYNEQFF; DNA: TGCGCCAGCAGCTACTACAGGGGGGGCTCCTACAATGAGCAGTTCTTC
size: .; D: .; J: TRBJ2-1; V: TRBV7-6; length: 15; CDR3: CASSLGLPMEDEQFF; DNA: TGTGCCAGCAGCTTGGGACTGCCCATGGAGGATGAGCAGTTCTTC
size: .; D: TRBD2; J: TRBJ2-1; V: TRBV4-2; length: 20; CDR3: CASSPRLAGGPQSIYNEQFF; DNA: TGTGCCAGCAGCCCGAGACTAGCGGGAGGGCCGCAAAGCATATACAATGAGCAGTTCTTC
size: once; D: .; J: TRBJ2-1; V: TRBV29-1; length: 11; CDR3: CGGRADNEQFF; DNA: TGCGGGGGCCGAGCGGACAATGAGCAGTTCTTC
size: .; D: TRBD2; J: TRBJ2-1; V: TRBV11-3; length: 18; CDR3: CARGQGGPRDSSYNEQFF; DNA: TGTGCCAGGGGGCAGGGAGGGCCGAGAGACAGCTCCTACAATGAGCAGTTCTTC
size: .; D: .; J: TRBJ1-5; V: TRBV30; length: 16; CDR3: CAWSVFAGDSNQPQHF; DNA: TGTGCCTGGAGTGTCTTCGCAGGGGATAGCAATCAGCCCCAGCATTTT
size: .; D: TRBD2; J: TRBJ2-1; V: TRBV4-1; length: 16; CDR3: CASSRSLAGDYNEQFF; DNA: TGCGCCAGCAGCCGATCACTAGCGGGAGACTACAATGAGCAGTTCTTC
size: .; D: TRBD2; J: TRBJ2-1; V: TRBV5-1; length: 15; CDR3: CASSVTSGTYNEQFF; DNA: TGCGCCAGCAGCGTGACTAGCGGGACCTACAATGAGCAGTTCTTC
size: .; D: .; J: TRBJ1-1; V: TRBV28; length: 18; CDR3: CASNLRNPRRESNTEAFF; DNA: TGTGCCAGCAATCTGCGAAACCCCCGACGGGAGTCTAACACTGAAGCTTTCTTT